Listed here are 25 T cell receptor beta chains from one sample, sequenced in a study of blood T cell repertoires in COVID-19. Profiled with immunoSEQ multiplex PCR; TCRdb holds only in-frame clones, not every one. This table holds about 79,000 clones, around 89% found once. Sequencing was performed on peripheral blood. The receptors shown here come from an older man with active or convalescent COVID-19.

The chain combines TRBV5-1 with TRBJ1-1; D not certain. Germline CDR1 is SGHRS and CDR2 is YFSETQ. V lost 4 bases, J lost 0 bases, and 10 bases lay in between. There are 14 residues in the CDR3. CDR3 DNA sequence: TGCGCCAGCAGCCCGGAGAGAATGAACACTGAAGCTTTCTTT. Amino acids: CASSPERMNTEAFF.

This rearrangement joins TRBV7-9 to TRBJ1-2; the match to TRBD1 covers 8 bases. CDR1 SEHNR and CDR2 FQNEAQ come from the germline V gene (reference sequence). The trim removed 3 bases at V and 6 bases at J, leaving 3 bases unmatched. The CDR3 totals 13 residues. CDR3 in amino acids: CASSFAGGHGYTF. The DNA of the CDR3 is TGTGCCAGCAGCTTTGCAGGGGGCCATGGCTACACCTTC.

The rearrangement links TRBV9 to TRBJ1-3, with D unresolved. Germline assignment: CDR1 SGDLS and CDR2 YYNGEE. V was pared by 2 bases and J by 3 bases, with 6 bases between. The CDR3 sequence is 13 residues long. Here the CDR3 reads CASSVAIGNTIYF. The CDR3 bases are TGTGCCAGCAGCGTGGCAATTGGAAACACCATATATTTT. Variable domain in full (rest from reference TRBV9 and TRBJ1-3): DSGVTQTPKHLITATGQRVTLRCSPRSGDLSVYWYQQSLDQGLQFLIQYYNGEERAKGNILERFSAQQFPDLHSELNLSSLELGDSALYFCASSVAIGNTIYFGEGSWLTVV.

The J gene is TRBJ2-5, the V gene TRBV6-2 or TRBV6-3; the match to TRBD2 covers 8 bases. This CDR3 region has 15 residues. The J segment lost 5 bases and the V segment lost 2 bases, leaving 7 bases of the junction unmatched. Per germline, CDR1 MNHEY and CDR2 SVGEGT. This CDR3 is CASSYAAGGLETQYF. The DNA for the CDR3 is TGTGCCAGCAGTTACGCCGCGGGAGGCCTGGAGACCCAGTACTTC.

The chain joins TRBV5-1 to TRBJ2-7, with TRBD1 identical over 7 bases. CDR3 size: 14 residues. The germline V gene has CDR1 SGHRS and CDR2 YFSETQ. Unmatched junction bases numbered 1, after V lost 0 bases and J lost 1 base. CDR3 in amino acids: CASSLGQGSYEQYF. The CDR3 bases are TGCGCCAGCAGCTTGGGACAGGGTTCCTACGAGCAGTACTTC.

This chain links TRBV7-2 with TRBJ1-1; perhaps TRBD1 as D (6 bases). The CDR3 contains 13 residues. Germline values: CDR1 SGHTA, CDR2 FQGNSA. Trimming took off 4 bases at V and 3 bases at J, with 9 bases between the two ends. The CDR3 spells CASSSDRYTEAFF. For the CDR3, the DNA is TGTGCCAGCAGCTCGGACAGATACACTGAAGCTTTCTTT.

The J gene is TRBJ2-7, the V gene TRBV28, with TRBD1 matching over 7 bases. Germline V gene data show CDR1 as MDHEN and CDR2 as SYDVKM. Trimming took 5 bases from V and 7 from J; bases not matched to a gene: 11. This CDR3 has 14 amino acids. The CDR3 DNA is TGTGCCAGCAGTAAGACAGGGTGGATAGGGGAGCAGTACTTC. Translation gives CASSKTGWIGEQYF. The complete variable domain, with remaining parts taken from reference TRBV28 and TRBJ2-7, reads DVKVTQSSRYLVKRTGEKVFLECVQDMDHENMFWYRQDPGLGLRLIYFSYDVKMKEKGDIPEGYSVSREKKERFSLILESASTNQTSMYLCASSKTGWIGEQYFGPGTRLTVT.

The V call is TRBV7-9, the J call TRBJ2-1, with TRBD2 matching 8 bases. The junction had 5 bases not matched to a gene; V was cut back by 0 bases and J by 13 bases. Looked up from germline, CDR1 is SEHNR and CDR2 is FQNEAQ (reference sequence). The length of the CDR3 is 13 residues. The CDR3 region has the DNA TGTGCCAGCAGCTTAGCTTCTAGCGGGCTTCAGTTCTTC. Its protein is CASSLASSGLQFF.

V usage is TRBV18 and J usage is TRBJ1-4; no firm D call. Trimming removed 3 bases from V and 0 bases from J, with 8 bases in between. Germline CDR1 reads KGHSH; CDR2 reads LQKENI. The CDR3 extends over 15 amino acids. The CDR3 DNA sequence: TGTGCCAGCTCACCCTCACTTGCAACTAATGAAAAACTGTTTTTT. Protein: CASSPSLATNEKLFF.

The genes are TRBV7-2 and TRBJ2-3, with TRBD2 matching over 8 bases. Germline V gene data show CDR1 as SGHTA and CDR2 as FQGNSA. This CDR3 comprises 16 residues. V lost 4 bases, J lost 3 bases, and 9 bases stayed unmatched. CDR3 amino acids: CASSYRTSGGTDTQYF. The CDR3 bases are TGTGCCAGCAGCTATCGCACCTCGGGAGGGACAGATACGCAGTATTTT.

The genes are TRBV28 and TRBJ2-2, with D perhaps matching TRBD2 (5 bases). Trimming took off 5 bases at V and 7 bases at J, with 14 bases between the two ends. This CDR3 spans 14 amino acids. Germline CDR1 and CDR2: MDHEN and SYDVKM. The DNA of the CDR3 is TGTGCCAGCAGTCAGGACTCCTTGTACGGGGAGCTGTTTTTT. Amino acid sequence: CASSQDSLYGELFF.

The CDR3 DNA reads TGTGCCAGCACCCCGGGACTAGCGGCGAACACCGGGGAGCTGTTTTTT. Protein sequence: CASTPGLAANTGELFF. The V gene is TRBV6-2 or TRBV6-3, the J gene TRBJ2-2; 11 nucleotides align to TRBD2. CDR3 length: 16 residues. Germline V CDR1 and CDR2: MNHEY, SVGEGT. The J segment lost 0 bases and the V segment lost 7 bases, leaving 4 bases of the junction unmatched.

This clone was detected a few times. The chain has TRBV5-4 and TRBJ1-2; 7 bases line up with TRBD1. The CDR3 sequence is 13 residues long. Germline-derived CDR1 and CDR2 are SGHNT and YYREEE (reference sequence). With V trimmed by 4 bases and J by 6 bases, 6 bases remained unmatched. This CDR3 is CASSKTGTHGYTF. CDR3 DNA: TGTGCCAGCAGCAAGACAGGGACTCATGGCTACACCTTC.

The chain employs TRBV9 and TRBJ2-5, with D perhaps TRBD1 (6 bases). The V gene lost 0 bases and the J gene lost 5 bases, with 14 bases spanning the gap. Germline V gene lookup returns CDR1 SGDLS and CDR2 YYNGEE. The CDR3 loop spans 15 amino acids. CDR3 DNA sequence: TGTGCCAGCAGCGTAGCACAGGGAGCGCAGGAGACCCAGTACTTC. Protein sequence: CASSVAQGAQETQYF.

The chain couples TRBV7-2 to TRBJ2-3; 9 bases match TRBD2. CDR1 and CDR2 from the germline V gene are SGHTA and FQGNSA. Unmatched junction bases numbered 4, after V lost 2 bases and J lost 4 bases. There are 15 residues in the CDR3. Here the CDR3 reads CASSLLAGAADTQYF. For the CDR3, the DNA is TGTGCCAGCAGCTTATTAGCGGGAGCCGCAGATACGCAGTATTTT. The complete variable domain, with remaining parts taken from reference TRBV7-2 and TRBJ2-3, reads GAGVSQSPSNKVTEKGKDVELRCDPISGHTALYWYRQSLGQGLEFLIYFQGNSAPDKSGLPSDRFSAERTGGSVSTLTIQRTQQEDSAVYLCASSLLAGAADTQYFGPGTRLTVL.

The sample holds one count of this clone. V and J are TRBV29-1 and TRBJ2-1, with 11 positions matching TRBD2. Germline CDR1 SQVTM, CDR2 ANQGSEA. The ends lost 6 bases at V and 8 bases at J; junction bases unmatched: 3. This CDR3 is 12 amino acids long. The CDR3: CSVIAGGDEQFF. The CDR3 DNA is TGCAGCGTCATAGCGGGAGGGGATGAGCAGTTCTTC.

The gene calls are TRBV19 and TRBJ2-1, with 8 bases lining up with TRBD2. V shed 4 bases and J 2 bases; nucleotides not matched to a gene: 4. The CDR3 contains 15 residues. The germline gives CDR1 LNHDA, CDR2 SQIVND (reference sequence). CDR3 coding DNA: TGTGCCAGTAGTAAAACTAGCGGTCCCTACAATGAGCAGTTCTTC. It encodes CASSKTSGPYNEQFF.

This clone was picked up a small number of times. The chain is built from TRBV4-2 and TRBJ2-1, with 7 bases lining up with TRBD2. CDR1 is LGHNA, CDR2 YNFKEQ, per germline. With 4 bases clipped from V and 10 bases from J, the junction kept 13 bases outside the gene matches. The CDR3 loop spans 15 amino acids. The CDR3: CASSPTLGPGGEQFF. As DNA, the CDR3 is TGTGCCAGCAGCCCCACGCTAGGGCCCGGGGGGGAGCAGTTCTTC.

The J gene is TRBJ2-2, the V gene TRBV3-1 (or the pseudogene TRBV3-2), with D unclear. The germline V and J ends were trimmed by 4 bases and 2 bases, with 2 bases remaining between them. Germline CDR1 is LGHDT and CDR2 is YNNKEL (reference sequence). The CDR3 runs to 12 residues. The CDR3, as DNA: TGTGCCAGCAGCCCAAACACCGGGGAGCTGTTTTTT. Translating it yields CASSPNTGELFF.

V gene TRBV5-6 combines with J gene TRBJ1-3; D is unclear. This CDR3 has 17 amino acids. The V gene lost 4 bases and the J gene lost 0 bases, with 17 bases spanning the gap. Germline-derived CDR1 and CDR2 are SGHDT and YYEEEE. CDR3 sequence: CASSTIPEVPSGNTIYF. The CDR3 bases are TGTGCCAGCAGCACCATCCCTGAGGTCCCCTCTGGAAACACCATATATTTT. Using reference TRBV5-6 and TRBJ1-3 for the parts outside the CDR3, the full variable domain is DAGVTQSPTHLIKTRGQQVTLRCSPKSGHDTVSWYQQALGQGPQFIFQYYEEEERQRGNFPDRFSGHQFPNYSSELNVNALLLGDSALYLCASSTIPEVPSGNTIYFGEGSWLTVV.

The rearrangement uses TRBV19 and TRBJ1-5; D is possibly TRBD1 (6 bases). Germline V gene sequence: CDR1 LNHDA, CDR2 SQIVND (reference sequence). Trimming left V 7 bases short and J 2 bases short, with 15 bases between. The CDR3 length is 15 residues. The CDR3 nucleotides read TGTGCCAGTACACAGGGACCGGTTGGCAATCAGCCCCAGCATTTT. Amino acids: CASTQGPVGNQPQHF.

CDR3 region: CATSRAGFGISGSSYNEQFF. The DNA for the CDR3 is TGTGCCACCAGCAGAGCGGGCTTCGGGATTAGCGGGAGCTCCTACAATGAGCAGTTCTTC. The chain has TRBV15 and TRBJ2-1; 9 bases line up with TRBD2. This CDR3 contains 20 residues. Germline loops: CDR1 LNHNV, CDR2 YYDKDF (reference sequence). V was pared by 1 base and J by 0 bases, with 13 bases of the junction left unmatched.

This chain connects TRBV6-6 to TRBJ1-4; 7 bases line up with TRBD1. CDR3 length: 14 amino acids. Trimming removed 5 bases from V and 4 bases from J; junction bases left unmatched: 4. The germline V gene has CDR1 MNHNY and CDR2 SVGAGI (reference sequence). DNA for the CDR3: TGTGCCAGCAGTCTGACAGGGTATAATGAAAAACTGTTTTTT. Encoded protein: CASSLTGYNEKLFF.

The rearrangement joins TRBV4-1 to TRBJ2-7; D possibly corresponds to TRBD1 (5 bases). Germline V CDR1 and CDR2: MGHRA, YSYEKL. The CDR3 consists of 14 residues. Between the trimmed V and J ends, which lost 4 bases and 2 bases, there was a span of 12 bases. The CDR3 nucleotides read TGCGCCAGCAGCCGATCGGACAAAACCTACGAGCAGTACTTC. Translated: CASSRSDKTYEQYF.

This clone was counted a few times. The CDR3 sequence is CASRSPRRNTEAFF. CDR3 sequence (DNA): TGCGCCAGCCGCTCACCCCGGAGGAACACTGAAGCTTTCTTT. V gene TRBV23-1 combines with J gene TRBJ1-1; no reliable D call. TRBV23-1 counts as an open reading frame of uncertain function. The CDR3 contains 14 residues. Trimming took off 8 bases at V and 1 base at J, with 14 bases between the two ends.